A single sample gave rise to the 11 T cell receptor beta chains below, sequenced in a study of T cell responses to AZD1222 COVID-19 vaccine. The data were produced by immunoSEQ multiplex PCR, yet TCRdb's version contains in-frame clones alone and is incomplete. There are 100,000 to 150,000 clones in the sample; approximately 91% occur only once, and around 1% lies in the top ten. This sample comprised peripheral blood, obtained 28 days after the second AZD1222 dose. These receptors originate from an adult who received the AZD1222 COVID-19 vaccine.

The V gene is TRBV5-4, the J gene TRBJ1-3; D is uncertain. Germline CDR1 and CDR2: SGHNT and YYREEE (reference sequence). Trimming left V 2 bases short and J 4 bases short, with 4 bases between. This CDR3 contains 12 residues. Here the CDR3 reads CASSFLGNTIYF. Here the CDR3 DNA reads TGTGCCAGCAGCTTCCTGGGAAACACCATATATTTT.

This chain joins TRBV18 and TRBJ1-1; 7 nucleotides match TRBD1. V gave up 5 bases and J gave up 0 bases; unmatched junction bases: 9. There are 16 residues in the CDR3. CDR1 is KGHSH and CDR2 is LQKENI in the germline V gene. For the CDR3, the DNA is TGTGCCAGCTCAGCTAACTGGGGACAGATGAACACTGAAGCTTTCTTT. This sequence encodes CASSANWGQMNTEAFF.

The V gene is TRBV12-5, the J gene TRBJ2-3, with no clear D. CDR3 length: 13 residues. The germline V and J ends were trimmed by 5 bases and 4 bases, with 10 bases remaining between them. CDR1 LGHNT and CDR2 FRNRAP come from the germline V gene. The CDR3 bases are TGTGCTAGTGGTGGTCTTTGGGCAGATACGCAGTATTTT. Its translation: CASGGLWADTQYF.

The chain is built from TRBV19 and TRBJ2-7, with 8 positions matching TRBD2. The CDR3 length is 16 residues. V shed 5 bases, J shed 2 bases, and the junction held 11 bases outside the gene matches. Germline loops: CDR1 LNHDA, CDR2 SQIVND (reference sequence). This CDR3 reads CASSPGAGGAPYEQYF. The CDR3 DNA is TGTGCCAGTAGTCCAGGGGCCGGGGGGGCCCCCTACGAGCAGTACTTC.

The J gene is TRBJ1-4, the V gene TRBV6-5; D not certain. V lost 8 bases and J lost 6, with 7 bases in between. The CDR3 length is 11 residues. From germline, CDR1 is MNHEY and CDR2 SVGAGI. CDR3 loop: CASGRDEKLFF. For the CDR3, the DNA is TGTGCCAGCGGGAGGGATGAAAAACTGTTTTTT.

The J gene is TRBJ2-7, the V gene TRBV30, with 10 bases lining up with TRBD1. V gave up 3 bases and J gave up 6 bases; unmatched junction bases: 11. The CDR3 consists of 15 residues. The V gene's germline CDR1 is GTSNPN and CDR2 SVGIG (reference sequence). The DNA for the CDR3 is TGTGCCTGGAGACTACGACAGGGGGCAAGTTTCGAGCAGTACTTC. This encodes CAWRLRQGASFEQYF.

This chain uses TRBV29-1 with TRBJ2-3, with D perhaps matching TRBD1 or TRBD2 (5 bases each). V dropped 4 bases and J dropped 0 bases, with 11 bases sitting between them. Germline values: CDR1 SQVTM, CDR2 ANQGSEA. CDR3 size: 14 residues. The CDR3 sequence is CSVVGDLSTDTQYF. CDR3 sequence (DNA): TGCAGCGTTGTCGGGGACCTTAGCACAGATACGCAGTATTTT.

The chain recombines TRBV5-6 with TRBJ1-2; D unresolved. The germline V gene has CDR1 SGHDT and CDR2 YYEEEE. Trimming left V 4 bases short and J 7 bases short, with 14 bases between. The CDR3 spans 13 residues. CDR3 amino acids: CASSPTPWGGYTF. The DNA of the CDR3 is TGTGCCAGCAGCCCTACCCCTTGGGGTGGCTACACCTTC.

V usage is TRBV10-3 and J usage is TRBJ1-2; weak D call: TRBD1 (6 bases). The CDR3 consists of 12 residues. Trimming cost V 7 bases and J 8 bases, with 14 bases left between them. Germline CDR1 and CDR2: ENHRY and SYGVKD. The CDR3 sequence: CAIKGDFKGYTF. The CDR3 DNA follows: TGTGCCATCAAGGGGGATTTTAAAGGCTACACCTTC.

The chain uses TRBV3-1 (or the pseudogene TRBV3-2) and TRBJ2-1; 10 nucleotides line up with TRBD2. The germline gives CDR1 LGHDT, CDR2 YNNKEL (reference sequence). The CDR3 consists of 15 residues. The trim removed 2 bases at V and 14 bases at J, leaving 12 bases unmatched. CDR3 coding DNA: TGTGCCAGCAGCCAAAGTCGAGCTAGCGGGAGACTGGAGTTCTTC. The encoded protein is CASSQSRASGRLEFF.

In its sample, this clone was seen once. The chain employs TRBV6-1 and TRBJ1-1; possible D gene TRBD1, 5 bases. Germline V gene lookup returns CDR1 MNHNS and CDR2 SASEGT. This CDR3 has 15 residues. V lost 2 bases and J 4 bases, leaving 14 bases between the germline ends. The CDR3 spells CASSEKGWGFTEAFF. DNA of the CDR3: TGTGCCAGCAGTGAAAAGGGATGGGGGTTCACTGAAGCTTTCTTT.